These 14 T cell receptor beta chains were all obtained from the same sample, sequenced in a study of blood T cells in healthy people across ages. Next came a second PCR, run for about 6 to 11 cycles, which used a sample-barcoded 5' primer along with a J-beta primer mix. TCRdb re-derived calls from the 5' RACE reads in MiXCR, one entry per CDR3 protein. The top ten clones hold roughly 10% of a sample with 1.6 million or so distinct CDR3 sequences, about 35% of them seen once. What was sequenced was blood. These TCRs come from a woman in her twenties or thirties in good health.

V gene TRBV19 combines with J gene TRBJ2-7, with 8 bases fitting TRBD2. The CDR3 length is 15 residues. Germline loops: CDR1 LNHDA, CDR2 SQIVND (reference sequence). V lost 3 bases and J lost 3; bases outside the gene matches: 7. CDR3 nucleotides: TGTGCCAGTAGTATCGGTAGCGGGATTGGCTACGAGCAGTACTTC. Amino acids: CASSIGSGIGYEQYF.

This chain joins TRBV28 and TRBJ2-7, with D possibly matching TRBD2 (6 bases). The CDR3 has 18 amino acids. V shed 5 bases and J shed 0 bases, with 23 bases lying between them. The germline V gene encodes CDR1 MDHEN and CDR2 SYDVKM. CDR3 DNA: TGTGCCAGCAGTCCACTCGGGGGAACTAGCAGCAGCTCCTACGAGCAGTACTTC. Protein sequence: CASSPLGGTSSSSYEQYF.

The chain couples TRBV12-3 or TRBV12-4 to TRBJ1-3; 8 bases align to TRBD1. This CDR3 region has 14 residues. After removal of 5 bases from V and 3 bases from J, the junction contained 3 bases not matched to a gene. The CDR3 coding sequence is TGTGCCAGCAGTCGGACAGGGCTTGGAAACACCATATATTTT. Translated: CASSRTGLGNTIYF.

The table lists this clonotype with many counts. The genes are TRBV9 and TRBJ2-5, with D hard to call. The CDR3 loop spans 15 amino acids. Germline V gives CDR1 SGDLS, CDR2 YYNGEE. Trimming removed 0 bases at V and 1 base at J, with 10 bases between. In nucleotides, the CDR3 is TGTGCCAGCAGCGTAGGGTTGGGCAGCCAAGAGACCCAGTACTTC. Protein: CASSVGLGSQETQYF.

Remarks on this clonotype: It may be a read error: a sequence one base away is much more abundant. This chain joins TRBV7-9 and TRBJ2-7; D not resolved. This CDR3 contains 12 residues. Germline values: CDR1 SEHNR, CDR2 FQNEAQ (reference sequence). Trimming took off 3 bases at V and 3 bases at J, with 6 bases between the two ends. Here the CDR3 DNA reads TGTGCCAGCAGCTTGATAATCTACGAGCAGTACTTC. It specifies CASSLIIYEQYF.

This clonotype was observed a few times. This chain joins TRBV27 and TRBJ2-1; 9 bases are a match to TRBD2. CDR3 length: 16 residues. V gave up 3 bases and J gave up 7 bases; unmatched junction bases: 10. Looked up from germline, CDR1 is MNHEY and CDR2 is SMNVEV (reference sequence). For the CDR3, the DNA is TGTGCCAGCAGTTTTCTAGGGACTAGCCCCACTAATGAGCAGTTCTTC. Protein product: CASSFLGTSPTNEQFF.

The V call is TRBV5-1, the J call TRBJ2-1; D gene unclear. This CDR3 is 13 amino acids long. V lost 3 bases, J lost 8 bases, and 12 bases lay in between. CDR1 is SGHRS and CDR2 is YFSETQ in the germline V gene. The CDR3 nucleotides read TGCGCCAGCAGCTGGGGTAGTTTGGATGAGCAGTTCTTC. Protein product: CASSWGSLDEQFF.

On this clonotype: At one boundary the junction diverges from the germline segment, which might be a read error. The chain uses TRBV13 and TRBJ2-7; either TRBD1 or TRBD2 may fit D (6 bases each). This CDR3 is 16 amino acids long. Germline loops: CDR1 PRHDT, CDR2 FYEKMQ (reference sequence). CDR3 region: CASSLERGQSSYGQYF. Written as DNA, the CDR3 is TGTGCCAGCAGCTTAGAACGGGGGCAGAGCTCCTACGGGCAGTACTTC.

This clonotype was detected only a few times. For the CDR3, the DNA is TGCAGCCCCGTTGGCTACACCTTC. Translation: CSPVGYTF. V and J are TRBV20-1 and TRBJ1-2; D ambiguous. The CDR3 is 8 amino acids. The germline gives CDR1 DFQATT, CDR2 SNEGSKA (reference sequence).

This clonotype was counted many times. The chain is built from TRBV6-5 and TRBJ1-4; no clear D. CDR1 is MNHEY and CDR2 is SVGAGI in the germline V gene. The CDR3 is 15 residues long. With 5 bases removed from V and 0 bases from J, the gap between germline ends came to 10 bases. CDR3 sequence: CASSPTGATNEKLFF. In nucleotides, the CDR3 is TGTGCCAGCAGTCCTACCGGGGCAACTAATGAAAAACTGTTTTTT.

This clonotype was counted a few times. The chain carries TRBV9 and TRBJ2-1; either TRBD1 or TRBD2 may fit D (5 bases each). This CDR3 is built from 15 residues. From germline, CDR1 is SGDLS and CDR2 YYNGEE. V lost 0 bases and J lost 6, with 13 bases in between. DNA of the CDR3: TGTGCCAGCAGCGTAGGGCGCCCCGGGGCCAATGAGCAGTTCTTC. Its translation: CASSVGRPGANEQFF.

This clonotype has more than one count but fewer than ten. The chain recombines TRBV25-1 with TRBJ2-7; D is perhaps TRBD2 (6 bases). This CDR3 is built from 14 residues. V lost 3 bases, J lost 1 base, and 10 bases lay in between. Germline assignment: CDR1 MGHDK and CDR2 SYGVNS. In DNA, the CDR3 is TGTGCCAGCAGTGATTCTAGCGTGTCCTACGAGCAGTACTTC. This codes for CASSDSSVSYEQYF.

A few counts support this clonotype. The chain combines TRBV6-4 with TRBJ2-5; 8 positions agree with TRBD2. The DNA end favors TRBJ2-7, so the J call may be wrong. This CDR3 spans 18 amino acids. Germline loops: CDR1 MRHNA, CDR2 SNTAGT. CDR3 sequence (DNA): TGTGCCAGCAGCCCAGCACCGGGACTAGGGCACGCGGTGGGCGAGCAGTACTTC. Translating it yields CASSPAPGLGHAVGEQYF.

This clonotype has at least ten counts. The rearrangement links TRBV29-1 to TRBJ1-2, with D possibly TRBD1 on 5 matching bases. Germline values: CDR1 SQVTM, CDR2 ANQGSEA. Trimming removed 5 bases from V and 5 bases from J, with 12 bases in between. There are 12 residues in the CDR3. The CDR3 bases are TGCAGCGTTTCCGGGACGGTTTATGGCTACACCTTC. Its protein is CSVSGTVYGYTF. Full variable domain (remainder filled in from reference TRBV29-1 and TRBJ1-2): SAVISQKPSRDICQRGTSLTIQCQVDSQVTMMFWYRQQPGQSLTLIATANQGSEATYESGFVIDKFPISRPNLTFSTLTVSNMSPEDSSIYLCSVSGTVYGYTFGSGTRLTVV.